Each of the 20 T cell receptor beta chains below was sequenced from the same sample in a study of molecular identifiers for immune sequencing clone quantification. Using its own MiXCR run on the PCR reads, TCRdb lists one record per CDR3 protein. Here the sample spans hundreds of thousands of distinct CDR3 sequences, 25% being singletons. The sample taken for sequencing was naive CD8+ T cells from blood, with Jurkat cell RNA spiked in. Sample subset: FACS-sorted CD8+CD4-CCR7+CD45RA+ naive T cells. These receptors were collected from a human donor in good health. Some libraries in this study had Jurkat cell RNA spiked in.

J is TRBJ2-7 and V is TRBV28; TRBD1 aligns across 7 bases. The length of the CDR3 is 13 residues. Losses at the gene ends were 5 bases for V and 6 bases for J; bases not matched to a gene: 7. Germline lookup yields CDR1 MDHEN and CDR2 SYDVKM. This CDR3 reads CASSDRVQGEQYF. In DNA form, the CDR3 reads TGTGCCAGCAGTGACAGGGTGCAGGGCGAGCAGTACTTC.

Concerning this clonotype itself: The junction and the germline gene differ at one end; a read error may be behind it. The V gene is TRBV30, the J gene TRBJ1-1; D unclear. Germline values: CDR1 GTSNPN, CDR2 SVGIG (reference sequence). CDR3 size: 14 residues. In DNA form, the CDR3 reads TGTGCCTGGAGTGCCGTCAGGATGAACACTGAAGGTTTCTTT. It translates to CAWSAVRMNTEGFF.

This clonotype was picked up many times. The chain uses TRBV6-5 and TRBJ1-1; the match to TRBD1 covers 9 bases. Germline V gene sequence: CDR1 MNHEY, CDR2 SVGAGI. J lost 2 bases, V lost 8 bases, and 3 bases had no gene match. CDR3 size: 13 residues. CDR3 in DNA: TGTGCCAGCCGACAGGGGGTAAACACTGAAGCTTTCTTT. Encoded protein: CASRQGVNTEAFF.

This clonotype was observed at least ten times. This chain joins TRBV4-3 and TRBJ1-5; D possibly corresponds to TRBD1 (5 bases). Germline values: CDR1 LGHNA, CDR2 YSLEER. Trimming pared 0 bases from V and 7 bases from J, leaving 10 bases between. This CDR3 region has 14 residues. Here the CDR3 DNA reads TGCGCCAGCAGCCAAGATCGAGGGGTCCAGCCCCAGCATTTT. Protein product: CASSQDRGVQPQHF.

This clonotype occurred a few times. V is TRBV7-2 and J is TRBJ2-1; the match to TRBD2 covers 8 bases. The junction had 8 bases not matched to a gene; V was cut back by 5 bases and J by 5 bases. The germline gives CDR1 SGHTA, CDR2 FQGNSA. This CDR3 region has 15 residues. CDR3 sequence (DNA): TGTGCCAGCAGCCCGCGTCCGGGACTAGACAATGAGCAGTTCTTC. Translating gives CASSPRPGLDNEQFF.

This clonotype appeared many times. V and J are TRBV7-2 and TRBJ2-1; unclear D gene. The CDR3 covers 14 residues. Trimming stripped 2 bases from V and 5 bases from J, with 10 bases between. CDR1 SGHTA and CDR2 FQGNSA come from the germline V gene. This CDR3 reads CASSLIGGDNEQFF. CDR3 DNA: TGTGCCAGCAGCTTAATAGGCGGTGACAATGAGCAGTTCTTC.

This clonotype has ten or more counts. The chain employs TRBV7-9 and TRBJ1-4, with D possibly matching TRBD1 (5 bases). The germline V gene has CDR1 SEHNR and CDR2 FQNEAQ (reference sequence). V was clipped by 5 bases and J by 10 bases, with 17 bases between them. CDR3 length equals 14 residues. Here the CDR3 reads CASSRDGDSGKLFF. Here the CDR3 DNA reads TGTGCCAGCAGCCGGGACGGAGATAGTGGAAAACTGTTTTTT.

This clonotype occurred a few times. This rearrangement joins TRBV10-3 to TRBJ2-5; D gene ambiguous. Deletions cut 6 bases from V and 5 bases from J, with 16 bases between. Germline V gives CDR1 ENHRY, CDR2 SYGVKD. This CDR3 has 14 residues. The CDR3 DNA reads TGTGCCATCAGCGGACCTGGGATCGAGGAGACCCAGTACTTC. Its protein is CAISGPGIEETQYF.

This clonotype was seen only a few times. CDR3 coding DNA: TGTGCCAGCAGTTACTCGAGCGGACTCTGGCCCCAGCATTTT. Translation gives CASSYSSGLWPQHF. V is TRBV6-2 or TRBV6-3 and J is TRBJ1-5, with no clear D. Looked up from germline, CDR1 is MNHEY and CDR2 is SVGEGT. The CDR3 length is 14 residues. Trimming took off 0 bases at V and 9 bases at J, with 12 bases between the two ends.

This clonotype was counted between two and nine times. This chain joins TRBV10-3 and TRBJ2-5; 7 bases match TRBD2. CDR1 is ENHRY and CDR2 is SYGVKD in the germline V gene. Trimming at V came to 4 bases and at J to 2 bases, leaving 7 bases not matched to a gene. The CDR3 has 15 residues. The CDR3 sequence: CAISAWDGGQETQYF. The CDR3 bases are TGTGCCATCAGTGCGTGGGACGGGGGGCAAGAGACCCAGTACTTC.

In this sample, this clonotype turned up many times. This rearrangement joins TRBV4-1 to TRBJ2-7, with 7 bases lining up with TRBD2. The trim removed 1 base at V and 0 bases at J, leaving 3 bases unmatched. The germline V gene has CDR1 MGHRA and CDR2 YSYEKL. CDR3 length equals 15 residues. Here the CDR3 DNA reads TGCGCCAGCAGCCAAGCGGGGGGAACCTCCTACGAGCAGTACTTC. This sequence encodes CASSQAGGTSYEQYF.

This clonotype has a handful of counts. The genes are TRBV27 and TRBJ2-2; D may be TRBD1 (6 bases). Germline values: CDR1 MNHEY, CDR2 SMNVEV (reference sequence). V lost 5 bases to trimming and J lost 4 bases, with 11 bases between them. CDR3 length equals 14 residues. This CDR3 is CASSTDSPTGELFF. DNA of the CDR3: TGTGCCAGCAGTACGGACAGCCCCACCGGGGAGCTGTTTTTT.

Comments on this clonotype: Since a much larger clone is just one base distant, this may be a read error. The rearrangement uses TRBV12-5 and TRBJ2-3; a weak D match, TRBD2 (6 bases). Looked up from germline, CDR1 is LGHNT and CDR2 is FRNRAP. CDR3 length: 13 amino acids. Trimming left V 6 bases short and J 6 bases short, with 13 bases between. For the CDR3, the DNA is TGTGCTAGTGGCCCTCCACGGGGGGATACGCAGTATTTT. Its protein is CASGPPRGDTQYF.

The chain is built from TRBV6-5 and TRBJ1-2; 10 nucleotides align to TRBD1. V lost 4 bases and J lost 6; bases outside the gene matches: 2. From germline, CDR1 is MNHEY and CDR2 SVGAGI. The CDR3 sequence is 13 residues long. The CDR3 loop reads CASSSGTGDGYTF. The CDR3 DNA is TGTGCCAGCAGTTCCGGGACAGGGGATGGCTACACCTTC.

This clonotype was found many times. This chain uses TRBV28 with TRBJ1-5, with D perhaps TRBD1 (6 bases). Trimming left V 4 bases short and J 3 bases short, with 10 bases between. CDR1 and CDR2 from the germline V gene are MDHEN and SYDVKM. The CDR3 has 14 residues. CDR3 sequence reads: CASSSGQLNQPQHF. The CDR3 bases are TGTGCCAGCAGTTCCGGACAGCTCAATCAGCCCCAGCATTTT.

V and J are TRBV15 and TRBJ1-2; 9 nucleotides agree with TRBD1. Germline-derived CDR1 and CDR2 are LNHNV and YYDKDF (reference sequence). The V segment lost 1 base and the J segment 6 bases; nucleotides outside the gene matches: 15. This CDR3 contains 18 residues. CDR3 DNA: TGTGCCACCAGCAGAGCCCGGGGACAGGGAGCGGGGGACCATGGCTACACCTTC. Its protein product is CATSRARGQGAGDHGYTF. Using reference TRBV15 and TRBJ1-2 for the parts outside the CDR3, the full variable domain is DAMVIQNPRYQVTQFGKPVTLSCSQTLNHNVMYWYQQKSSQAPKLLFHYYDKDFNNEADTPDNFQSRRPNTSFCFLDIRSPGLGDTAMYLCATSRARGQGAGDHGYTFGSGTRLTVV.

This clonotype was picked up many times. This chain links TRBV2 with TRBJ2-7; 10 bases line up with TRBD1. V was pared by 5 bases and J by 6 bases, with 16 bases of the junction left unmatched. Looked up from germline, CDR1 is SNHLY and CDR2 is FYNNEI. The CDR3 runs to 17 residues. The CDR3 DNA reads TGTGCCAGCAGTCAACCAGGCCCGGGACAGGGGACCTCCGAGCAGTACTTC. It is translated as CASSQPGPGQGTSEQYF.

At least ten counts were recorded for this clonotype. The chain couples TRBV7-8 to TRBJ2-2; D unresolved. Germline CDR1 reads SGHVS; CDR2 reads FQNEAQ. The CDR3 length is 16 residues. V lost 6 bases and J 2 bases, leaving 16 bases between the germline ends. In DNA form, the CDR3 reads TGTGCCAGCAGGGAGCTGGGCAGTATAAACACCGGGGAGCTGTTTTTT. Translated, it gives CASRELGSINTGELFF. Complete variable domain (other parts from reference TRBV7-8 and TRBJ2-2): GAGVSQSPRYKVAKRGQDVALRCDPISGHVSLFWYQQALGQGPEFLTYFQNEAQLDKSGLPSDRFFAERPEGSVSTLKIQRTQQEDSAVYLCASRELGSINTGELFFGEGSRLTVL.

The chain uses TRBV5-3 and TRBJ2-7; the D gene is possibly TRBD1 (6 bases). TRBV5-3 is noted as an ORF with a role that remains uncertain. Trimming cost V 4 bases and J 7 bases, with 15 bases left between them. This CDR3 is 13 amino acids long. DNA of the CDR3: TGTGCCAGAAGCCCCACAAAAGACAGGGAGCAGTACTTC. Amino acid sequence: CARSPTKDREQYF.

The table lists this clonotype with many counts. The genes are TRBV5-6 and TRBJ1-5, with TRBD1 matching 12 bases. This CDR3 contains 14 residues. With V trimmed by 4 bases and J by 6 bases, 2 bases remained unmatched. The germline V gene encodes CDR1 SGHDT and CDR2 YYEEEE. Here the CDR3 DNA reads TGTGCCAGCAGCCTGGGACAGGGGGCTCAGCCCCAGCATTTT. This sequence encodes CASSLGQGAQPQHF.